The clone carrying this T cell receptor (beta chain) has a handful of counts. Its specificity is unknown. V dropped 1 base and J dropped 6 bases, with 13 bases sitting between them. The germline V gene has CDR1 DFQATT and CDR2 SNEGSKA (reference sequence). The CDR3 runs 13 residues. This sample was included in a study of T-cell reconstitution after alpha-beta-depleted transplantation in children. Notes on the study in general: Reports say that about two months after transplant, the alpha-beta T cells came out of several hundred graft clones that had expanded. It was newly produced T cells that mostly accounted for T-cell counts and diversity one year after transplant.

Molecular barcoding with unique molecular identifiers was used for the TCRbeta library. TCRdb re-derived calls from the PCR reads in MiXCR, one entry per CDR3 protein. The sample has hundreds of thousands of distinct CDR3 sequences, around 12% seen once. The clonotype originates from a girl aged 2 to 10 with congenital amegakaryocytic thrombocytopenia, due to receive a stem cell transplant. This chain connects TRBV20-1 to TRBJ2-7, with D possibly matching TRBD2 (6 bases). This sample comprised PBMCs, obtained before TCRalphabeta/CD19-depleted stem cell transplant. The CDR3 coding sequence is TGCAGTGCTAGAGGGCGGGATATTGGCGAGCAGTACTTC. Translated, it gives CSARGRDIGEQYF.